Listed here are 24 T cell receptor beta chains from one sample, sequenced in a study of OX40 agonist ivuxolimab in advanced cancers. The method was immunoSEQ multiplex PCR; TCRdb's version includes in-frame clones alone and lacks a portion of them. Among tens of thousands of clones listed, about 91% were seen once. Sequencing used CD4+ or CD8+ T cells sorted from blood, obtained in a trial of the OX40 agonist ivuxolimab. All receptors come from an adult with an advanced solid tumor such as melanoma, head and neck, liver or kidney cancer.

The gene calls are TRBV7-8 and TRBJ2-1; D might be TRBD2 (6 bases). The CDR3 has 18 residues. Germline V lookup: CDR1 SGHVS, CDR2 FQNEAQ. The V end lost 5 bases, the J end lost 0 bases, and 20 bases lay between the germline ends. Here the CDR3 reads CASSRGGVENPSYNEQFF. In DNA, the CDR3 is TGTGCCAGCAGCAGAGGCGGGGTGGAGAATCCCTCCTACAATGAGCAGTTCTTC.

This sequence joins TRBV15 and TRBJ1-5, with D hard to call. Looked up from germline, CDR1 is LNHNV and CDR2 is YYDKDF (reference sequence). The CDR3 totals 14 residues. Trimming shortened V by 8 bases and J by 0 bases, and 11 bases separated the two germline ends. CDR3: CATRASFSNQPQHF. The CDR3 DNA reads as TGTGCCACCCGAGCGAGCTTTAGCAATCAGCCCCAGCATTTT.

The chain is built from TRBV7-6 and TRBJ2-7; D is unresolved. V dropped 4 bases and J dropped 0 bases, with 10 bases sitting between them. The CDR3 runs to 14 residues. Germline V CDR1 and CDR2: SGHVS, FNYEAQ. CDR3 in DNA: TGTGCCAGCAGCTCATCTGTCGGCTCCTACGAGCAGTACGTC. It is translated as CASSSSVGSYEQYV.

The chain links TRBV10-2 to TRBJ1-1; D is uncertain. The CDR3 extends over 14 amino acids. CDR1 and CDR2 (germline): WSHSY, SAAADI. Trimming cost V 2 bases and J 5 bases, with 12 bases left between them. The CDR3 DNA follows: TGCGCCAGCAGTGAGATCGGGGTTTTTACTGAAGCTTTCTTT. The encoded protein is CASSEIGVFTEAFF.

The genes are TRBV5-1 and TRBJ2-1; 16 bases are shared with TRBD2. With 4 bases clipped from V and 4 bases from J, the junction kept 5 bases outside the gene matches. The CDR3 runs 17 residues. In germline, CDR1 is SGHRS, CDR2 YFSETQ. The CDR3 region is CASSVGLAGGKYNEQFF. CDR3 coding DNA: TGCGCCAGCAGCGTGGGACTAGCGGGAGGGAAATACAATGAGCAGTTCTTC.

V is TRBV28 and J is TRBJ1-1; 8 bases agree with TRBD1. V shed 2 bases and J 3 bases; nucleotides not matched to a gene: 5. The length of the CDR3 is 15 residues. Germline CDR1 MDHEN, CDR2 SYDVKM. CDR3 nucleotides: TGTGCCAGCAGTTTAGGAGTCAGGGGGCACACTGAAGCTTTCTTT. Translating gives CASSLGVRGHTEAFF. Using reference TRBV28 and TRBJ1-1 for the parts outside the CDR3, the full variable domain is DVKVTQSSRYLVKRTGEKVFLECVQDMDHENMFWYRQDPGLGLRLIYFSYDVKMKEKGDIPEGYSVSREKKERFSLILESASTNQTSMYLCASSLGVRGHTEAFFGQGTRLTVV.

The chain recombines TRBV11-2 with TRBJ2-7; 13 bases map to TRBD2. The germline V gene has CDR1 SGHAT and CDR2 FQNNGV. The ends lost 3 bases at V and 6 bases at J; junction bases unmatched: 5. CDR3 length equals 15 residues. The CDR3 coding sequence is TGTGCCAGCAGCTTTGGACTAGCGGGAGTTCGCGAGCAGTACTTC. It yields the protein CASSFGLAGVREQYF.

The J gene is TRBJ2-1, the V gene TRBV6-6; D might be TRBD2 (5 bases). This CDR3 has 14 residues. V lost 2 bases, J lost 2 bases, and 7 bases lay in between. Looked up from germline, CDR1 is MNHNY and CDR2 is SVGAGI (reference sequence). CDR3 sequence: CASSYSSAYNEQFF. In DNA, the CDR3 is TGTGCCAGCAGTTACAGTAGCGCCTACAATGAGCAGTTCTTC.

V gene TRBV7-2 combines with J gene TRBJ2-7, with 11 positions matching TRBD1. The CDR3 runs 16 residues. Looked up from germline, CDR1 is SGHTA and CDR2 is FQGNSA. Losses at the gene ends were 5 bases for V and 3 bases for J; bases not matched to a gene: 9. This CDR3 reads CASSPGGQGGLYEQYF. The CDR3 DNA is TGTGCCAGCAGCCCAGGGGGACAGGGGGGTCTCTACGAGCAGTACTTC. Full variable domain (outside the CDR3, taken from reference TRBV7-2 and TRBJ2-7): GAGVSQSPSNKVTEKGKDVELRCDPISGHTALYWYRQSLGQGLEFLIYFQGNSAPDKSGLPSDRFSAERTGGSVSTLTIQRTQQEDSAVYLCASSPGGQGGLYEQYFGPGTRLTVT.

The chain joins TRBV20-1 to TRBJ1-1; D not certain. Trimming left V 1 base short and J 8 bases short, with 5 bases between. In germline, CDR1 is DFQATT, CDR2 SNEGSKA (reference sequence). The CDR3 contains 10 residues. The CDR3 is CSARAREAFF. In DNA form, the CDR3 reads TGCAGTGCTAGAGCCCGGGAAGCTTTCTTT.

The V call is TRBV29-1, the J call TRBJ2-1, with TRBD2 as a possible D gene (6 bases). V was cut by 3 bases and J by 4 bases, with 10 bases left in between. Per the germline V gene, CDR1 is SQVTM and CDR2 is ANQGSEA. This CDR3 spans 13 amino acids. CDR3: CSVDAGTYNEQFF. The DNA of the CDR3 is TGCAGCGTTGACGCCGGGACTTACAATGAGCAGTTCTTC.

This clone was seen only once. The V and J genes are TRBV19 and TRBJ1-1; D unclear. The CDR3 totals 13 residues. Germline V CDR1 and CDR2: LNHDA, SQIVND (reference sequence). With 6 bases removed from V and 0 bases from J, the gap between germline ends came to 8 bases. CDR3 sequence reads: CASSRGVNTEAFF. The CDR3 DNA follows: TGTGCCAGTAGCCGCGGGGTGAACACTGAAGCTTTCTTT.

The chain couples TRBV5-6 to TRBJ2-7; 8 bases are a match to TRBD2. Unmatched junction bases numbered 9, after V lost 3 bases and J lost 4 bases. This CDR3 has 15 residues. CDR1 is SGHDT and CDR2 is YYEEEE in the germline V gene. Here the CDR3 reads CASSSHDSGIYEQYF. The CDR3, as DNA: TGTGCCAGCAGCTCCCATGATAGCGGGATTTACGAGCAGTACTTC.

This clone was detected only a few times. The chain links TRBV28 to TRBJ1-2; tentatively, D is TRBD1 (5 bases). CDR3 length: 11 amino acids. Germline CDR1 reads MDHEN; CDR2 reads SYDVKM. V lost 5 bases to trimming and J lost 9 bases, with 10 bases between them. The CDR3 here is CASSRADSYTF. CDR3 coding DNA: TGTGCCAGCAGTAGGGCGGACAGCTACACCTTC.

The chain recombines TRBV7-9 with TRBJ2-1; 7 bases align to TRBD2. V trimming: 5 bases; J trimming: 0 bases; junction bases outside the gene matches: 16. The length of the CDR3 is 19 residues. Looked up from germline, CDR1 is SEHNR and CDR2 is FQNEAQ (reference sequence). Written as DNA, the CDR3 is TGTGCCAGCAGCGCGACTCAGATAGCGGGTTCCGGCTCCTACAATGAGCAGTTCTTC. Protein sequence: CASSATQIAGSGSYNEQFF. The entire variable domain, with the rest obtained from reference TRBV7-9 and TRBJ2-1, is as follows: DTGVSQNPRHKITKRGQNVTFRCDPISEHNRLYWYRQTLGQGPEFLTYFQNEAQLEKSRLLSDRFSAERPKGSFSTLEIQRTEQGDSAMYLCASSATQIAGSGSYNEQFFGPGTRLTVL.

V usage is TRBV11-1 and J usage is TRBJ2-7, with D possibly being TRBD1 (5 bases). Germline V gene data show CDR1 as SGHAT and CDR2 as FQDESV (reference sequence). V was pared by 2 bases and J by 5 bases, with 10 bases between. The CDR3 consists of 13 residues. CDR3 bases: TGTGCCAGCAGCTTAACCGACAGAAACGAGCAGTACTTC. It codes for CASSLTDRNEQYF.

V usage is TRBV7-8 and J usage is TRBJ2-1, with TRBD2 identical over 9 bases. This CDR3 comprises 16 residues. Germline CDR1 is SGHVS and CDR2 is FQNEAQ. V was clipped by 4 bases and J by 0 bases; unmatched bases: 4. The CDR3, as DNA: TGTGCCAGCAGCTCTAGCGGGGTTGGCTCCTACAATGAGCAGTTCTTC. The encoded protein is CASSSSGVGSYNEQFF.

The rearrangement uses TRBV6-5 and TRBJ2-7, with TRBD1 matching 11 bases. CDR1 and CDR2 from the germline V gene are MNHEY and SVGAGI. V lost 2 bases and J lost 3; bases outside the gene matches: 0. The CDR3 totals 14 residues. CDR3 protein: CASSYGTGGYEQYF. Here the CDR3 DNA reads TGTGCCAGCAGTTACGGGACAGGGGGCTACGAGCAGTACTTC.

The chain couples TRBV4-1 to TRBJ1-2; D is undetermined. Trimming removed 5 bases at V and 6 bases at J, with 16 bases between. Germline-derived CDR1 and CDR2 are MGHRA and YSYEKL. The CDR3 has 14 residues. The CDR3 DNA reads as TGCGCCAGCAGCTTCGCCCCCCTGGATGATGGCTACACCTTC. Its translation is CASSFAPLDDGYTF.

V and J are TRBV5-1 and TRBJ2-5; the D is unclear. The CDR3 length is 15 residues. V dropped 4 bases and J dropped 0 bases, with 13 bases sitting between them. Looked up from germline, CDR1 is SGHRS and CDR2 is YFSETQ. The CDR3 loop is CASSPLPGYQETQYF. DNA for the CDR3: TGCGCCAGCAGCCCCCTCCCGGGTTACCAAGAGACCCAGTACTTC.

The sample holds a few counts of this clone. The rearrangement uses TRBV19 and TRBJ1-1; D call uncertain. CDR1 LNHDA and CDR2 SQIVND come from the germline V gene (reference sequence). Deletions cut 3 bases from V and 2 bases from J, with 16 bases between. This CDR3 has 16 residues. The CDR3 sequence is CASSIRAGRLNTEAFF. The CDR3 coding sequence is TGTGCCAGTAGTATTCGGGCAGGTCGATTAAACACTGAAGCTTTCTTT.

V gene TRBV6-6 combines with J gene TRBJ2-3; tentatively, D is TRBD1 or TRBD2 (5 bases each). CDR3 length equals 12 residues. CDR1 and CDR2 from the germline V gene are MNHNY and SVGAGI (reference sequence). V was cut by 6 bases and J by 7 bases, with 11 bases left in between. The CDR3 DNA reads TGTGCCAGCAGCCAGGGAGCTTATACGCAGTATTTT. Translation: CASSQGAYTQYF.

The chain links TRBV28 to TRBJ2-7, with 9 bases aligning to TRBD2. There are 15 residues in the CDR3. Germline V gene sequence: CDR1 MDHEN, CDR2 SYDVKM. V lost 2 bases to trimming and J lost 0 bases; unmatched junction nucleotides: 2. As DNA, the CDR3 is TGTGCCAGCAGTTTAGCGGGAGGGAACTCCTACGAGCAGTACTTC. This sequence encodes CASSLAGGNSYEQYF.

As DNA, the CDR3 is TGTGCCAGCAGCTTAGCGACCGGGACTAGCGGCAATGAGCAGTTCTTC. Translation: CASSLATGTSGNEQFF. This sequence joins TRBV7-9 and TRBJ2-1; 11 nucleotides align to TRBD2. The CDR3 sequence is 16 residues long. The V gene end was trimmed by 0 bases and the J gene end by 6 bases; junction bases not matched to a gene: 4. CDR1 and CDR2 (germline): SEHNR, FQNEAQ (reference sequence).